This passage covers 5 T cell receptor beta chains from one sample sequenced in a study of control samples from healthy donors and cancer patients. Produced via immunoSEQ multiplex PCR; TCRdb's table is partial and in-frame only. Among about 180,000 clones listed, 90% to 95% were seen once. The sequenced material came from blood. The receptors were gathered from a young man in good health.

The rearrangement joins TRBV7-9 to TRBJ2-1; no definite D call. Trimming stripped 5 bases from V and 6 bases from J, with 14 bases between. Germline V gene lookup returns CDR1 SEHNR and CDR2 FQNEAQ (reference sequence). The CDR3 totals 14 residues. CDR3 nucleotides: TGTGCCAGCAGCAACTCGAATGGGGTCAATGAGCAGTTCTTC. It specifies CASSNSNGVNEQFF.

The CDR3 nucleotides read TGCGCCAGCAGCCCCGAGGGCCGGTACAATGAGCAGTTCTTC. This sequence encodes CASSPEGRYNEQFF. The rearrangement uses TRBV10-2 and TRBJ2-1; tentatively, D is TRBD2 (5 bases). The CDR3 consists of 14 residues. V lost 6 bases to trimming and J lost 4 bases, with 13 bases between them. The germline CDR1 and CDR2 sequences are WSHSY and SAAADI.

V usage is TRBV28 and J usage is TRBJ2-7, with D perhaps TRBD1 (5 bases). Trimming took 6 bases from V and 0 from J, leaving 21 bases between them. The CDR3 sequence is 17 residues long. The germline gives CDR1 MDHEN, CDR2 SYDVKM. The CDR3 nucleotides are TGTGCCAGCAGACTAACTTCCCCTACAGACAGCTCCTACGAGCAGTACTTC. Protein: CASRLTSPTDSSYEQYF.

The chain joins TRBV7-2 to TRBJ2-7; either TRBD1 or TRBD2 may supply D (5 bases each). Trimming pared 3 bases from V and 0 bases from J, leaving 9 bases between. CDR3 size: 14 residues. Germline CDR1 SGHTA, CDR2 FQGNSA. The CDR3 DNA reads TGTGCCAGCAGCTTTCGGGACGCCTCCTACGAGCAGTACTTC. This translates into CASSFRDASYEQYF.

The chain joins TRBV5-1 to TRBJ1-4; 7 bases are a match to TRBD1. V gave up 5 bases and J gave up 7 bases; unmatched junction bases: 11. The CDR3 is 15 amino acids. CDR1 is SGHRS, CDR2 YFSETQ, per germline. The chain's CDR3 is CASRGGQTLIEKLFF. For the CDR3, the DNA is TGCGCCAGCAGAGGGGGACAGACGTTAATTGAAAAACTGTTTTTT. Full variable domain (rest looked up from reference TRBV5-1 and TRBJ1-4): KAGVTQTPRYLIKTRGQQVTLSCSPISGHRSVSWYQQTPGQGLQFLFEYFSETQRNKGNFPGRFSGRQFSNSRSEMNVSTLELGDSALYLCASRGGQTLIEKLFFGSGTQLSVL.